Each of the 14 T cell receptor beta chains below was sequenced from the same sample in a study of human versus mouse CDR3 diversity and MHC coevolution. TCRdb's table, derived via immunoSEQ multiplex PCR, lists solely in-frame clones and lacks some. The profile covers about 83,000 clones, with less than 95% appearing a single time and around 0.15% taken by the ten largest. The sample taken for sequencing was naive CD4+ T cells from blood. Subset denoted: CD45RO-negative CD62L-positive naive CD4 T cells. The receptors were sampled from a person aged 25 to 69 in good health.

This clone was counted once. The rearrangement joins TRBV2 to TRBJ2-1, with 8 bases matching TRBD1. The J segment lost 7 bases and the V segment lost 6 bases, leaving 11 bases of the junction unmatched. The CDR3 extends over 15 amino acids. The germline V gene has CDR1 SNHLY and CDR2 FYNNEI. DNA for the CDR3: TGTGCCAGCAGCCTGAGACAGGGGCTGAGAAATGAGCAGTTCTTC. Its translation: CASSLRQGLRNEQFF.

The rearrangement links TRBV6-5 to TRBJ2-3, with 7 bases lining up with TRBD1. Looked up from germline, CDR1 is MNHEY and CDR2 is SVGAGI. The length of the CDR3 is 16 residues. V lost 2 bases, J lost 5 bases, and 10 bases stayed unmatched. The CDR3 region has the DNA TGTGCCAGCAGTTACGGTGACAGGGTTTCCGGAGATACGCAGTATTTT. It translates to CASSYGDRVSGDTQYF.

The rearrangement joins TRBV27 to TRBJ1-1, with 10 bases lining up with TRBD1. V lost 6 bases and J lost 0; bases outside the gene matches: 16. Germline V gene lookup returns CDR1 MNHEY and CDR2 SMNVEV (reference sequence). The CDR3 sequence is 19 residues long. The CDR3 loop is CASRRKTGQGLGMNTEAFF. The CDR3 nucleotides are TGTGCCAGCAGGAGAAAGACGGGACAGGGGCTAGGAATGAACACTGAAGCTTTCTTT.

The CDR3 coding sequence is TGTGCCAGCAGTGAGGATGGTCAGGGGGCGCAGACCCAGTACTTC. This translates into CASSEDGQGAQTQYF. The chain recombines TRBV25-1 with TRBJ2-5, with 8 bases that match TRBD1. J lost 6 bases, V lost 3 bases, and 9 bases had no gene match. Germline V gene lookup returns CDR1 MGHDK and CDR2 SYGVNS. CDR3 length: 15 amino acids. Full variable domain (remainder filled in from reference TRBV25-1 and TRBJ2-5): EADIYQTPRYLVIGTGKKITLECSQTMGHDKMYWYQQDPGMELHLIHYSYGVNSTEKGDLSSESTVSRIRTEHFPLTLESARPSHTSQYLCASSEDGQGAQTQYFGPGTRLLVL.

The rearrangement joins TRBV4-2 to TRBJ2-7; 7 bases fit TRBD2. Losses at the gene ends were 0 bases for V and 4 bases for J; bases not matched to a gene: 12. Germline V CDR1 and CDR2: LGHNA, YNFKEQ. This CDR3 contains 17 residues. CDR3 loop: CASSQDERPGGEYEQYF. The CDR3 DNA is TGTGCCAGCAGCCAAGATGAAAGGCCGGGAGGCGAATACGAGCAGTACTTC.

The chain joins TRBV27 to TRBJ2-1; TRBD2 aligns across 7 bases. Germline CDR1 and CDR2: MNHEY and SMNVEV (reference sequence). The length of the CDR3 is 15 residues. J gave up 0 bases and V 6 bases, and 5 bases lay outside the gene matches. The CDR3 loop is CASSPSGNSYNEQFF. Written as DNA, the CDR3 is TGTGCCAGCAGCCCTAGCGGAAACTCCTACAATGAGCAGTTCTTC.

This sequence joins TRBV15 and TRBJ2-5, with TRBD1 identical over 8 bases. The CDR3 extends over 16 amino acids. With 4 bases clipped from V and 2 bases from J, the junction kept 9 bases outside the gene matches. The V gene's germline CDR1 is LNHNV and CDR2 YYDKDF (reference sequence). CDR3 sequence reads: CATSTGQGLGQETQYF. The CDR3 coding sequence is TGTGCCACCAGCACCGGACAGGGTTTGGGGCAAGAGACCCAGTACTTC.

This rearrangement joins TRBV7-9 to TRBJ2-1, with 7 bases identical to TRBD1. Trimming removed 1 base from V and 2 bases from J; junction bases left unmatched: 2. Per the germline V gene, CDR1 is SEHNR and CDR2 is FQNEAQ (reference sequence). The CDR3 extends over 15 amino acids. The CDR3 loop reads CASSLDRGAYNEQFF. The CDR3 DNA reads as TGTGCCAGCAGCTTAGACAGGGGCGCCTACAATGAGCAGTTCTTC.

As DNA, the CDR3 is TGCGCCAGCAGCTTAGACAGGGTGGGAAATGAGCAGTTCTTC. Translating gives CASSLDRVGNEQFF. This chain uses TRBV5-1 with TRBJ2-1; TRBD1 matches at 7 bases. The CDR3 runs 14 residues. Trimming took 2 bases from V and 7 from J; bases not matched to a gene: 6. Germline V gives CDR1 SGHRS, CDR2 YFSETQ.

The chain combines TRBV5-4 with TRBJ2-3; no reliable D call. V gave up 1 base and J gave up 0 bases, with 12 bases separating them. Looked up from germline, CDR1 is SGHNT and CDR2 is YYREEE (reference sequence). The CDR3 length is 16 residues. The CDR3 DNA reads as TGTGCCAGCAGCTTGCGAAAGCAGGTGAGCACAGATACGCAGTATTTT. Its translation is CASSLRKQVSTDTQYF.

This clone was seen a single time. The chain has TRBV7-2 and TRBJ2-1, with D tentatively TRBD1 (5 bases). The germline gives CDR1 SGHTA, CDR2 FQGNSA. V shed 1 base and J shed 7 bases, with 11 bases lying between them. The CDR3 consists of 14 residues. CDR3 in amino acids: CASSLGGRQNEQFF. CDR3 nucleotides: TGTGCCAGCAGCTTAGGGGGTAGACAGAATGAGCAGTTCTTC.

This rearrangement joins TRBV18 to TRBJ1-2, with 11 bases identical to TRBD1. CDR1 and CDR2 from the germline V gene are KGHSH and LQKENI. With 6 bases clipped from V and 4 bases from J, the junction kept 1 base outside the gene matches. The CDR3 length is 13 residues. The CDR3 bases are TGTGCCAGCTCCGGGACAGGGGGCTATGGCTACACCTTC. It specifies CASSGTGGYGYTF.

The rearrangement links TRBV7-2 to TRBJ2-3, with a tentative D call TRBD2 (5 bases). V gave up 4 bases and J gave up 3 bases, with 11 bases separating them. Germline CDR1 reads SGHTA; CDR2 reads FQGNSA. CDR3 length: 14 amino acids. CDR3: CASSSPVATDTQYF. As DNA, the CDR3 is TGTGCCAGCAGCTCGCCGGTAGCGACAGATACGCAGTATTTT.

The rearrangement uses TRBV6-1 and TRBJ1-1; D unclear. V was shortened by 6 bases and J by 1 base, with 9 bases between the two germline ends. The CDR3 length is 13 residues. Germline-derived CDR1 and CDR2 are MNHNS and SASEGT. The CDR3 DNA follows: TGTGCCAGCAGGGACTTATGGAACACTGAAGCTTTCTTT. It translates to CASRDLWNTEAFF.